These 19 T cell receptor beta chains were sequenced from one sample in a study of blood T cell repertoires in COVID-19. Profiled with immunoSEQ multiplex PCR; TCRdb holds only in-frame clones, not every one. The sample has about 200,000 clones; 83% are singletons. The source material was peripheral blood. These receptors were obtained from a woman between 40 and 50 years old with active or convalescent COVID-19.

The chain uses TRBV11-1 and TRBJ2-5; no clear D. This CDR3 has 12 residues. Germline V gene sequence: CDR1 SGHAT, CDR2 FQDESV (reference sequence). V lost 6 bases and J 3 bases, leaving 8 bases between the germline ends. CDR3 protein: CASSYPEETQYF. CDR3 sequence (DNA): TGTGCCAGCAGTTATCCGGAAGAGACCCAGTACTTC.

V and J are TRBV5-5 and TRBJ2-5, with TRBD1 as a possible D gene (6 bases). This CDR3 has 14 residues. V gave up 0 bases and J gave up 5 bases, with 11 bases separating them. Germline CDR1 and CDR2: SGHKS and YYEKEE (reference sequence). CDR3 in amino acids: CASSLVAGDETQYF. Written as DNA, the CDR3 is TGTGCCAGCAGCTTGGTGGCAGGGGATGAGACCCAGTACTTC.

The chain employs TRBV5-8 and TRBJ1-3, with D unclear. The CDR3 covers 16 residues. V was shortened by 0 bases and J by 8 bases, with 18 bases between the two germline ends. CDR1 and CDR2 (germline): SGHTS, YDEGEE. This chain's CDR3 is CASSLAGTSDWDTIYF. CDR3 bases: TGTGCCAGCAGCTTGGCGGGCACTTCGGACTGGGACACCATATATTTT.

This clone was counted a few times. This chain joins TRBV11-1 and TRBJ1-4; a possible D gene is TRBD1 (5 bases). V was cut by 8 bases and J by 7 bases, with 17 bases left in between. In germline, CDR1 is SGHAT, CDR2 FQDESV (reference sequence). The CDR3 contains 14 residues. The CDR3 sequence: CASGSGTWSEKLFF. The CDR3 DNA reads TGTGCCAGCGGTTCCGGGACTTGGAGTGAAAAACTGTTTTTT.

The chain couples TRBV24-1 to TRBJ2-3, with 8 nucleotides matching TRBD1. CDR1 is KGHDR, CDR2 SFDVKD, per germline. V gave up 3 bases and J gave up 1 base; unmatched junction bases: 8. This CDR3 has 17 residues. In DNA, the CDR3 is TGTGCCACCAGTGATATGAAGACAGGGGACCGCACAGATACGCAGTATTTT. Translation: CATSDMKTGDRTDTQYF.

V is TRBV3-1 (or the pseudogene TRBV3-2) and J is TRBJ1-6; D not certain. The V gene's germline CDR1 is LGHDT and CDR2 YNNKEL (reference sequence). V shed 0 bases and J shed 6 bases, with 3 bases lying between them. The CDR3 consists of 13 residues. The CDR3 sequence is CASSQEANSPLHF. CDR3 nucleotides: TGTGCCAGCAGCCAAGAGGCTAATTCACCCCTCCACTTT.

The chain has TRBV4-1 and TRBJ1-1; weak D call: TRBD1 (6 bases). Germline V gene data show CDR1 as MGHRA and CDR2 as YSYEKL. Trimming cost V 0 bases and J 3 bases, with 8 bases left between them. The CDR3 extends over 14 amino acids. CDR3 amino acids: CASSQEQGDTEAFF. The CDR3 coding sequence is TGCGCCAGCAGCCAAGAACAGGGAGACACTGAAGCTTTCTTT.

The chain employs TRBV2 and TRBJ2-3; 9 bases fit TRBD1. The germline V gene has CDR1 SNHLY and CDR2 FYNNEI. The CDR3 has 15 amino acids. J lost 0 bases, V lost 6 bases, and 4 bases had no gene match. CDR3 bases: TGTGCCAGCAGCTTACAGGGGGCGAGCACAGATACGCAGTATTTT. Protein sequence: CASSLQGASTDTQYF.

The CDR3 DNA is TGCAGCGTTGATAGGCTGGGACAGGGCGGGTCACCCCTCCACTTT. It specifies CSVDRLGQGGSPLHF. The chain is built from TRBV29-1 and TRBJ1-6; 9 bases line up with TRBD1. Trimming took 3 bases from V and 10 from J; bases not matched to a gene: 10. Germline V gives CDR1 SQVTM, CDR2 ANQGSEA. The CDR3 spans 15 residues.

The CDR3 DNA reads as TGTGCCAGCAGCTCCTTTAGCGGGGGGGCCTGGAATGAGCAGTTCTTC. It codes for CASSSFSGGAWNEQFF. The chain recombines TRBV7-2 with TRBJ2-1; the match to TRBD2 covers 11 bases. CDR3 length equals 16 residues. V shed 4 bases, J shed 7 bases, and the junction held 9 bases outside the gene matches. Per the germline V gene, CDR1 is SGHTA and CDR2 is FQGNSA.

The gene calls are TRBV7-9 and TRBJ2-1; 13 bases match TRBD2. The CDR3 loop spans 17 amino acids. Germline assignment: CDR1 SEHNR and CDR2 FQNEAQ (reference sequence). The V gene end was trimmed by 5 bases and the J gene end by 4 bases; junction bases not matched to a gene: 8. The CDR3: CASSVRQTSGGYNEQFF. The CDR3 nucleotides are TGTGCCAGCAGCGTAAGGCAGACTAGCGGGGGGTACAATGAGCAGTTCTTC.

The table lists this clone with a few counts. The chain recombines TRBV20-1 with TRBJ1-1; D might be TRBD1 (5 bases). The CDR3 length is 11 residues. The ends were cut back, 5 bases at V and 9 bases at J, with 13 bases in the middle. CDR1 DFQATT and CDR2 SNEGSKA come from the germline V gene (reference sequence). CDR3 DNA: TGCAGTGCTCCGGTGGGGCTGAAAGCTTTCTTT. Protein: CSAPVGLKAFF.

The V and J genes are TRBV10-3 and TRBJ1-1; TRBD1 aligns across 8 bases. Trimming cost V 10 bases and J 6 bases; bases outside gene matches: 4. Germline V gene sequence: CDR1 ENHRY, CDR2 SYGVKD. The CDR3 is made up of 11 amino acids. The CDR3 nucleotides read TGTGCCAGCAAACAGGGGGCTGAAGCTTTCTTT. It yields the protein CASKQGAEAFF.

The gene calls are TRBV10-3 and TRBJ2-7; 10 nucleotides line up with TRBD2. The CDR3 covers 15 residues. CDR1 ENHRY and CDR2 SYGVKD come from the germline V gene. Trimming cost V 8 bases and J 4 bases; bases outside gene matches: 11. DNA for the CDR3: TGTGCCATCGGGGTGGCTAGCGGGAGTTGGTACGAGCAGTACTTC. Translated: CAIGVASGSWYEQYF.

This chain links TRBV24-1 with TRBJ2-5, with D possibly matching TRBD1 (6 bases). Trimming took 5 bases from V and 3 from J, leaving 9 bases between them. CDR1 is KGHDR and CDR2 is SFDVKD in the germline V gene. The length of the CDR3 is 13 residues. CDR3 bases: TGTGCCACCAGTGCCGGACAGAAAGAGACCCAGTACTTC. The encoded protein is CATSAGQKETQYF.

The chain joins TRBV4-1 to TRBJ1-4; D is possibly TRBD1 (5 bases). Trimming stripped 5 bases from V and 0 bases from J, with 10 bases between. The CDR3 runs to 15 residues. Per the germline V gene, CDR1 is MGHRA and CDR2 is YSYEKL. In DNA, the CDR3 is TGCGCCAGCAGCTCCTGGGGGGCAACTAATGAAAAACTGTTTTTT. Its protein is CASSSWGATNEKLFF.

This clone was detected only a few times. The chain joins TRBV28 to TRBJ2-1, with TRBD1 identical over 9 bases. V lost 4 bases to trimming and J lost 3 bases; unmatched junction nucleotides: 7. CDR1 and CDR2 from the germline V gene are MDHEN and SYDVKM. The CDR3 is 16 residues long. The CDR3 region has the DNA TGTGCCAGCAGTTCCATGACAGGGGGAGGCTACAATGAGCAGTTCTTC. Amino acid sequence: CASSSMTGGGYNEQFF.

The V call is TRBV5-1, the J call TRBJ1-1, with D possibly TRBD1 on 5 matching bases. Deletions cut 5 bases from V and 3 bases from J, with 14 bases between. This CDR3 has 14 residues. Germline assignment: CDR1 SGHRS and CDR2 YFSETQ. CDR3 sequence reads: CASSFVRGYTEAFF. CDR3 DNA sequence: TGCGCCAGCAGTTTCGTTCGGGGGTACACTGAAGCTTTCTTT.

In DNA form, the CDR3 reads TGTGCCAGCAGAAACGAGGGGGCGGGTGGCTACACCTTC. Amino acid sequence: CASRNEGAGGYTF. The chain recombines TRBV21-1 with TRBJ1-2; TRBD1 is the table's D call, not checked against the DNA. TRBV21-1 is a pseudogene. The length of the CDR3 is 13 residues.